The source of this T cell receptor beta chain is a study of human T cells and chemical hapten exposure. Looking at the study overall: The study lasted roughly 26 weeks, and patients were dosed weekly with diphenylcyclopropenone on the scalp throughout.

Time point of the sample: pre-sensitization, week 0. The treatment denotes: therapeutic diphenylcyclopropenone sensitization with weekly scalp DPC. Unique molecular identifiers were linked by the library to individual cDNA molecules. TCRdb independently ran MiXCR on the RACE reads; one entry per CDR3 protein. The data contain 150,000 to 200,000 distinct CDR3 sequences, 30% of them singletons. Germline CDR1 and CDR2: LNHNV and YYDKDF (reference sequence). This CDR3 has 13 amino acids. Comments on this clonotype: Antigen specificity is unknown. Germline is not matched at one junction end, which may reflect a read error.

Study findings and constraints: Patch test scores rose with PT1 expanded TCR counts, a positive correlation.

The sample in question was whole blood, obtained in connection with sensitization to the hapten diphenylcyclopropenone (DPC). The genes are TRBV15 and TRBJ1-1, with D uncertain. This clonotype was obtained from a woman in her twenties or thirties with alopecia areata. Some clones in this sample may be carry-over from other donors' samples. In DNA form, the CDR3 reads TGTGTCACCAGCCGGCCCGGGGTCACTGAAGCTTTCTTT. This translates into CVTSRPGVTEAFF. The whole variable domain, remainder taken from reference TRBV15 and TRBJ1-1, is DAMVIQNPRYQVTQFGKPVTLSCSQTLNHNVMYWYQQKSSQAPKLLFHYYDKDFNNEADTPDNFQSRRPNTSFCFLDIRSPGLGDTAMYLCVTSRPGVTEAFFGQGTRLTVV.